Following are 8 T cell receptor beta chains from one sample sequenced in a study of T cell changes during pregnancy in multiple sclerosis. Only in-frame clones appear in the TCRdb table, and some are missing; sequencing was by immunoSEQ multiplex PCR. The sample has about 20,000 clones; 70% to 90% are singletons. The material sequenced was CD8+ T cells from peripheral blood mononuclear cells, taken after pregnancy. All receptors derive from a female donor in good health, enrolled as a control in a pregnancy study.

This clone appeared once. The CDR3 protein is CASSVGFPAGPSYNEQFF. CDR3 nucleotide sequence: TGTGCCAGCAGCGTAGGGTTCCCAGCGGGGCCATCCTACAATGAGCAGTTCTTC. The genes are TRBV9 and TRBJ2-1, with 7 bases lining up with TRBD2. Trimming took 0 bases from V and 1 from J; bases not matched to a gene: 10. The CDR3 contains 18 residues. Germline V CDR1 and CDR2: SGDLS, YYNGEE.

The gene calls are TRBV27 and TRBJ2-7, with a weak D call TRBD2 (5 bases). V was cut by 3 bases and J by 3 bases, with 12 bases left in between. The CDR3 is made up of 14 amino acids. Germline V gives CDR1 MNHEY, CDR2 SMNVEV (reference sequence). The DNA for the CDR3 is TGTGCCAGCAGTTTGGGCCGGGATTTCTACGAGCAGTACTTC. It codes for CASSLGRDFYEQYF.

The chain joins TRBV13 to TRBJ2-5, with 9 bases fitting TRBD1. V dropped 4 bases and J dropped 5; count of bases not matched to a gene: 8. The CDR3 is 15 residues long. CDR1 and CDR2 (germline): PRHDT, FYEKMQ (reference sequence). DNA of the CDR3: TGTGCCAGCAGCTGGGGGACAGGGTTAAGGGAGACCCAGTACTTC. This translates into CASSWGTGLRETQYF.

The rearrangement links TRBV27 to TRBJ2-5; D may be TRBD2 (6 bases). The V end lost 6 bases, the J end lost 4 bases, and 6 bases lay between the germline ends. Per germline, CDR1 MNHEY and CDR2 SMNVEV (reference sequence). The CDR3 extends over 11 amino acids. Here the CDR3 reads CASSGGETQYF. The CDR3 DNA follows: TGTGCCAGCAGCGGGGGAGAGACCCAGTACTTC.

V usage is TRBV2 and J usage is TRBJ2-7; D gene ambiguous. With 1 base removed from V and 3 bases from J, the gap between germline ends came to 7 bases. CDR3 length: 13 residues. In germline, CDR1 is SNHLY, CDR2 FYNNEI. The CDR3 is CASSEGAHYEQYF. The CDR3 bases are TGTGCCAGCAGTGAAGGTGCACACTACGAGCAGTACTTC. Looking up the rest from reference TRBV2 and TRBJ2-7 gives the full variable domain: EPEVTQTPSHQVTQMGQEVILRCVPISNHLYFYWYRQILGQKVEFLVSFYNNEISEKSEIFDDQFSVERPDGSNFTLKIRSTKLEDSAMYFCASSEGAHYEQYFGPGTRLTVT.

This clone was observed a few times. The rearrangement joins TRBV13 to TRBJ2-4, with 10 bases that match TRBD2. Germline-derived CDR1 and CDR2 are PRHDT and FYEKMQ (reference sequence). V was clipped by 6 bases and J by 0 bases; unmatched bases: 11. The CDR3 is made up of 18 amino acids. The CDR3 bases are TGTGCCAGCAGATCCTCCGCAGGGACTAGCGTAGCCAAAAACATTCAGTACTTC. Amino acid sequence: CASRSSAGTSVAKNIQYF.

V and J are TRBV10-3 and TRBJ1-2; 7 bases line up with TRBD1. CDR3 length: 14 amino acids. In germline, CDR1 is ENHRY, CDR2 SYGVKD. The V gene end was trimmed by 0 bases and the J gene end by 2 bases; junction bases not matched to a gene: 0. CDR3: CAISESTGNYGYTF. The CDR3 DNA follows: TGTGCCATCAGTGAGTCGACAGGGAACTATGGCTACACCTTC.

This clone was observed a handful of times. The CDR3 DNA reads as TGTGCCAGCAGCCAGGGGACAGCTAACTATGGCTACACCTTC. It translates to CASSQGTANYGYTF. The chain recombines TRBV7-9 with TRBJ1-2, with 7 bases that match TRBD1. Germline CDR1 and CDR2: SEHNR and FQNEAQ (reference sequence). Trimming at V came to 5 bases and at J to 0 bases, leaving 3 bases not matched to a gene. The CDR3 extends over 14 amino acids. Full variable domain (outside the CDR3, taken from reference TRBV7-9 and TRBJ1-2): DTGVSQNPRHKITKRGQNVTFRCDPISEHNRLYWYRQTLGQGPEFLTYFQNEAQLEKSRLLSDRFSAERPKGSFSTLEIQRTEQGDSAMYLCASSQGTANYGYTFGSGTRLTVV.